This TCR beta chain was sequenced during a study of shared clonotypes between healthy human individuals. Regarding the study as a whole: The study found roughly 5.3% of naive CD4 clonotypes shared across a few donors.

Notes on this clone: Its antigen is currently unknown.

Assay used: immunoSEQ multiplex PCR; TCRdb lists only in-frame clones, some missing. The table has approximately 2,300,000 clones, just under 95% seen once. The sequence was collected from a man in his late teens or twenties in good health. Some clones in this sample may be carry-over from other donors' samples. What was sequenced was naive CD4+ T cells from PBMCs. Subset given: CD45RA+ positively selected.

The CDR3: CASSQGAGRGANVLTF. DNA of the CDR3: TGTGCCAGCAGCCAGGGCGCAGGCCGGGGGGCCAACGTCCTGACTTTC. The rearrangement joins TRBV7-3 to TRBJ2-6, with a tentative D call TRBD1 (5 bases). Between the trimmed V and J ends, which lost 5 bases and 4 bases, there was a span of 15 bases. CDR3 length: 16 residues. Germline lookup yields CDR1 SGHTA and CDR2 FQGTGA.